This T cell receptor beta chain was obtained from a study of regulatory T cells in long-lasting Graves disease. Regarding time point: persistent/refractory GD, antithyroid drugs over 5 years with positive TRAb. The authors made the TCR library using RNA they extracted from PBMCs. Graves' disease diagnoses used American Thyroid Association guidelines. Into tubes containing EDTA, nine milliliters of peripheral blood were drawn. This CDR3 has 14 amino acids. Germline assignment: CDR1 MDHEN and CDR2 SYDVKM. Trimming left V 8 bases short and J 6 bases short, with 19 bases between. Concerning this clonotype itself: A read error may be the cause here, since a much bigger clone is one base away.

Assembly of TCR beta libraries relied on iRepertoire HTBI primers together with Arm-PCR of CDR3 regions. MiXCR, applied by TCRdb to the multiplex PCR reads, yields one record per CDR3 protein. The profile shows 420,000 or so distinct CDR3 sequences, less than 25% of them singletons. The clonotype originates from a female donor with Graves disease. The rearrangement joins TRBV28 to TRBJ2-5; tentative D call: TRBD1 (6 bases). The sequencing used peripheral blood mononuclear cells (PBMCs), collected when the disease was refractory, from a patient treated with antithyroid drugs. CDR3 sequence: CASSNRDVKKTQYF. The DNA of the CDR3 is TGTGCCAGCTCAAACAGGGACGTGAAGAAGACCCAGTACTTC.